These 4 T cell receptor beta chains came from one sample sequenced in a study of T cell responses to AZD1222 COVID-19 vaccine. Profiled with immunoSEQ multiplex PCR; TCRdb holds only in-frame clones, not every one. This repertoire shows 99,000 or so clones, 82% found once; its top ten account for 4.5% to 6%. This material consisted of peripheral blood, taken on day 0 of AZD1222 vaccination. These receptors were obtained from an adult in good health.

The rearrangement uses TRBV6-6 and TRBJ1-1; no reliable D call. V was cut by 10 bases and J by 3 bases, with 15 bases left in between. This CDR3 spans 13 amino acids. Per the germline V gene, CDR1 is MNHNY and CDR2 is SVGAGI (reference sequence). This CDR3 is CATTRLTDTEAFF. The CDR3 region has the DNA TGTGCCACGACGCGACTGACGGACACTGAAGCTTTCTTT.

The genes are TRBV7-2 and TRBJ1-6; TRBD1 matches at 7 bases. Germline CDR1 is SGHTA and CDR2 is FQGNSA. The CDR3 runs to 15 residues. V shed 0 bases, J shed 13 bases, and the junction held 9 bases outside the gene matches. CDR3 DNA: TGTGCCAGCAGCTTAGCCACAGGGGATGGAGGTCCCCTCCACTTT. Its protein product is CASSLATGDGGPLHF. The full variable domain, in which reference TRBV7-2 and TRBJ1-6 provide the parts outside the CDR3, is GAGVSQSPSNKVTEKGKDVELRCDPISGHTALYWYRQSLGQGLEFLIYFQGNSAPDKSGLPSDRFSAERTGGSVSTLTIQRTQQEDSAVYLCASSLATGDGGPLHFGNGTRLTVT.

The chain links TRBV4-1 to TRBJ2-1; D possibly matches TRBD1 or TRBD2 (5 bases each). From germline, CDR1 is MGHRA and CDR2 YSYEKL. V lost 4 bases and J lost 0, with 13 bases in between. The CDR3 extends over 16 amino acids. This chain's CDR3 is CASSPYGGSSYNEQFF. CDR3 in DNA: TGCGCCAGCAGCCCCTATGGGGGTAGCTCCTACAATGAGCAGTTCTTC.

CDR3 DNA: TGTGCCAGCAGTTACGGGGGTTCTGATGAAAAACTGTTTTTT. Translated, it gives CASSYGGSDEKLFF. The chain joins TRBV6-5 to TRBJ1-4, with a possible D match to TRBD1 (5 bases). The CDR3 runs to 14 residues. CDR1 is MNHEY and CDR2 is SVGAGI in the germline V gene. The V end lost 2 bases, the J end lost 6 bases, and 10 bases lay between the germline ends.